The source of this T cell receptor beta chain is a study of blood T cell repertoires in COVID-19. Study context: Material from acute and convalescent COVID-19 was sourced from the United States, Italy and Spain. PBMCs, B-cell-depleted T cells, or T cells were the source of the cDNA or gDNA that made up the material.

Authors' methods: Estimation of nucleated cell counts relied on the amplification of reference gene primers. Sequencing was performed with immunoSEQ multiplex PCR; in TCRdb, only in-frame clones are kept and a portion is missing. V, J and clone size were drawn from that table, and D and trimming were deduced from the DNA. The data hold under 100,000 clones, with 65% to 85% observed a single time. Per the germline V gene, CDR1 is LGHNA and CDR2 is YSLEER. V lost 3 bases, J lost 1 base, and 4 bases stayed unmatched. This CDR3 has 15 amino acids. This clone appeared a single time. The V and J genes are TRBV4-3 and TRBJ2-3; 7 nucleotides agree with TRBD2. Sequenced material: peripheral blood. The TCR sequence derives from a man older than 75 with active or convalescent COVID-19. The CDR3 spells CASSQGGVGTDTQYF. DNA of the CDR3: TGCGCCAGCAGCCAGGGGGGGGTGGGCACAGATACGCAGTATTTT.